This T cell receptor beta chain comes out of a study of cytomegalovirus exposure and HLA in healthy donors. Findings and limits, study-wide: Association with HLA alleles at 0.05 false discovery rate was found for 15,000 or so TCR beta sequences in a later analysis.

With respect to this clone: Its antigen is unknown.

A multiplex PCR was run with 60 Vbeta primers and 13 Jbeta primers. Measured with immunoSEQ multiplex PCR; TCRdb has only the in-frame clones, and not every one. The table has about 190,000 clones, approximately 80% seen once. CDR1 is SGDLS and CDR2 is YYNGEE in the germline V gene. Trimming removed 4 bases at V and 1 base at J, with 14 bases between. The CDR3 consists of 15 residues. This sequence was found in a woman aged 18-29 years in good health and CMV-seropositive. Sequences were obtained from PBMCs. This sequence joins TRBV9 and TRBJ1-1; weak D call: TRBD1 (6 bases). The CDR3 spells CASSKPPGQNTEAFF. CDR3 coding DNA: TGTGCCAGCAGCAAGCCCCCGGGACAGAACACTGAAGCTTTCTTT. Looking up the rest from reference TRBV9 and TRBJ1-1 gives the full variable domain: DSGVTQTPKHLITATGQRVTLRCSPRSGDLSVYWYQQSLDQGLQFLIQYYNGEERAKGNILERFSAQQFPDLHSELNLSSLELGDSALYFCASSKPPGQNTEAFFGQGTRLTVV.